This T cell receptor beta chain was documented in a study of control samples from healthy donors and cancer patients. The V end lost 6 bases, the J end lost 5 bases, and 16 bases lay between the germline ends. From germline, CDR1 is MGHDK and CDR2 SYGVNS. This CDR3 spans 15 amino acids. Profiled with immunoSEQ multiplex PCR; TCRdb holds only in-frame clones, not every one. This sample has about 110,000 clones; 70% to 85% occur once, and the top ten carry approximately 7%. J is TRBJ1-4 and V is TRBV25-1; tentative D call: TRBD1 (5 bases). The clonotype comes from a young man in good health. The sequenced material came from blood. CDR3 region: CASRERVGGNEKLFF. The CDR3 region has the DNA TGTGCCAGCAGAGAGAGGGTCGGGGGGAATGAAAAACTGTTTTTT.